The 18 T cell receptor beta chains reported below all come from one sample, sequenced in a study of CD8+ T cells in alopecia areata. RNA was extracted and reverse transcribed into cDNA as the sequencing template. Clones were read by immunoSEQ multiplex PCR, and TCRdb kept only the in-frame ones, dropping some. Of 65,000 to 95,000 clones listed, roughly 47% are singletons. Input material: NKG2D-high CD8+ T cells sorted from blood. The receptors originated from a human donor with alopecia areata.

This clone was seen only a few times. V is TRBV12-5 and J is TRBJ1-4; D is perhaps TRBD1 (5 bases). Trimming removed 5 bases from V and 10 bases from J, with 17 bases in between. CDR1 LGHNT and CDR2 FRNRAP come from the germline V gene. The CDR3 totals 14 residues. CDR3 amino acids: CASGEGSIGAKLFF. As DNA, the CDR3 is TGTGCTAGTGGTGAAGGGTCCATTGGGGCAAAACTGTTTTTT.

This clone came up a few times. The chain recombines TRBV7-9 with TRBJ1-1; no firm D call. V was pared by 9 bases and J by 1 base, with 9 bases between. This CDR3 comprises 12 residues. Germline values: CDR1 SEHNR, CDR2 FQNEAQ (reference sequence). The CDR3 protein is CASQLGNTEAFF. As DNA, the CDR3 is TGTGCCAGTCAGCTAGGGAACACTGAAGCTTTCTTT.

This clone is a singleton in its sample. The gene calls are TRBV27 and TRBJ2-4; the D gene is possibly TRBD2 (6 bases). The germline gives CDR1 MNHEY, CDR2 SMNVEV (reference sequence). Deletions cut 5 bases from V and 5 bases from J, with 16 bases between. The CDR3 runs 15 residues. Here the CDR3 DNA reads TGTGCCAGCAGTCCCTCGGGACTTTTGGAAAACATTCAGTACTTC. It encodes CASSPSGLLENIQYF.

This clone was picked up a small number of times. J is TRBJ2-7 and V is TRBV15; the D gene is possibly TRBD1 (5 bases). V was clipped by 4 bases and J by 6 bases, with 10 bases between them. Germline CDR1 reads LNHNV; CDR2 reads YYDKDF (reference sequence). The CDR3 is 12 amino acids. The CDR3 protein is CATSIAGLEQYF. The CDR3, as DNA: TGTGCCACCAGCATTGCAGGGCTCGAGCAGTACTTC.

The rearrangement uses TRBV27 and TRBJ2-7; D gene uncertain. Germline V CDR1 and CDR2: MNHEY, SMNVEV (reference sequence). CDR3 length: 14 residues. V lost 3 bases and J 2 bases, leaving 11 bases between the germline ends. This CDR3 is CASSFGLHTYEQYF. The CDR3 DNA sequence: TGTGCCAGCAGTTTCGGCCTGCACACCTACGAGCAGTACTTC.

The V call is TRBV30, the J call TRBJ2-3; D not resolved. Trimming removed 5 bases at V and 6 bases at J, with 12 bases between. Looked up from germline, CDR1 is GTSNPN and CDR2 is SVGIG (reference sequence). This CDR3 region has 12 residues. Here the CDR3 reads CAWGLHEDTQYF. The CDR3 DNA sequence: TGTGCCTGGGGGCTCCACGAGGATACGCAGTATTTT.

The chain combines TRBV29-1 with TRBJ2-3, with a tentative D call TRBD2 (5 bases). The V gene lost 1 base and the J gene lost 4 bases, with 12 bases spanning the gap. Per germline, CDR1 SQVTM and CDR2 ANQGSEA. The CDR3 runs to 14 residues. CDR3 sequence reads: CSVEGLGSSDTQYF. The CDR3 DNA follows: TGCAGCGTTGAAGGCTTAGGGAGTTCAGATACGCAGTATTTT.

The genes are TRBV18 and TRBJ2-1, with D tentatively TRBD1 (5 bases). V gave up 6 bases and J gave up 7 bases, with 13 bases separating them. Germline CDR1 is KGHSH and CDR2 is LQKENI. CDR3 length equals 13 residues. DNA of the CDR3: TGTGCCAGCTCCCCCGACAGACTTAATGAGCAGTTCTTC. Translation: CASSPDRLNEQFF.

The V and J genes are TRBV7-2 and TRBJ2-7; 8 bases line up with TRBD2. The germline CDR1 and CDR2 sequences are SGHTA and FQGNSA. The CDR3 length is 19 residues. The V segment lost 0 bases and the J segment 2 bases; nucleotides outside the gene matches: 15. The CDR3 spells CASSLAEVVVAGPAYEQYF. CDR3 nucleotides: TGTGCCAGCAGCTTAGCCGAGGTGGTGGTAGCGGGGCCCGCCTACGAGCAGTACTTC.

This clone came up a few times. Other DNA sequences in this sample translate to the same CDR3. The chain combines TRBV4-3 with TRBJ1-1; D not resolved. Germline values: CDR1 LGHNA, CDR2 YSLEER. This CDR3 contains 13 residues. Trimming shortened V by 1 base and J by 1 base, and 4 bases separated the two germline ends. This chain's CDR3 is CASSQGQNTEAFF. The CDR3 DNA follows: TGCGCCAGCAGCCAAGGACAGAACACTGAAGCTTTCTTT.

This clone was counted once. No DNA is shown, since the ends of the CDR3 on it are uncertain; the CDR3 is the one TCRdb lists. The CDR3 loop is CSVSGQGDYEQYF. The V gene is TRBV29-1, the J gene TRBJ2-7; the table gives TRBD1 as D, unverified against the DNA. The germline V gene has CDR1 SQVTM and CDR2 ANQGSEA. The CDR3 totals 13 residues, both ends included.

The chain combines TRBV5-4 with TRBJ2-5; D could derive from TRBD1 or TRBD2 (5 bases each). The CDR3 is 14 amino acids. Trimming left V 4 bases short and J 2 bases short, with 12 bases between. Germline V gene sequence: CDR1 SGHNT, CDR2 YYREEE (reference sequence). CDR3 sequence reads: CASSPLGGQETQYF. The CDR3 nucleotides are TGTGCCAGCAGCCCCCTTGGGGGACAAGAGACCCAGTACTTC. Combining the CDR3 with reference TRBV5-4 and TRBJ2-5 gives the whole variable domain ETGVTQSPTHLIKTRGQQVTLRCSSQSGHNTVSWYQQALGQGPQFIFQYYREEENGRGNFPPRFSGLQFPNYSSELNVNALELDDSALYLCASSPLGGQETQYFGPGTRLLVL.

V is TRBV7-9 and J is TRBJ2-1, with a possible D match to TRBD1 (6 bases). In germline, CDR1 is SEHNR, CDR2 FQNEAQ (reference sequence). V was trimmed by 5 bases and J by 0 bases, leaving 20 bases between them. There are 18 residues in the CDR3. The CDR3, as DNA: TGTGCCAGCAGCGGCGATCCGGGACAACCGAGCTCCTACAATGAGCAGTTCTTC. This sequence encodes CASSGDPGQPSSYNEQFF.

The rearrangement joins TRBV6-5 to TRBJ2-3, with TRBD1 as a possible D gene (6 bases). This CDR3 region has 15 residues. V lost 0 bases to trimming and J lost 6 bases, with 13 bases between them. Per the germline V gene, CDR1 is MNHEY and CDR2 is SVGAGI. In DNA, the CDR3 is TGTGCCAGCAGTTACTCGACAGGACCGGTGGATACGCAGTATTTT. Residues: CASSYSTGPVDTQYF.

CDR3 protein: CASSWTGDNEQFF. The CDR3 coding sequence is TGTGCCAGCAGCTGGACAGGGGACAATGAGCAGTTCTTC. The chain links TRBV27 to TRBJ2-1; TRBD1 aligns across 9 bases. Germline-derived CDR1 and CDR2 are MNHEY and SMNVEV (reference sequence). The trim removed 6 bases at V and 5 bases at J, leaving 2 bases unmatched. This CDR3 has 13 amino acids.

The V and J genes are TRBV10-3 and TRBJ2-7; D uncertain. The germline CDR1 and CDR2 sequences are ENHRY and SYGVKD. CDR3 length: 13 residues. V lost 3 bases and J 6 bases, leaving 12 bases between the germline ends. CDR3 sequence (DNA): TGTGCCATCAGTGACGGCACCACTTTCGAGCAGTACTTC. This encodes CAISDGTTFEQYF.

The chain couples TRBV6-5 to TRBJ2-7; 10 bases match TRBD1. This CDR3 is 13 amino acids long. The germline gives CDR1 MNHEY, CDR2 SVGAGI. Trimming cost V 8 bases and J 1 base; bases outside gene matches: 2. CDR3 nucleotides: TGTGCCAGCGGGGGACAGGGGTCCTACGAGCAGTACTTC. This codes for CASGGQGSYEQYF.

This clone was found many times. This chain uses TRBV30 with TRBJ2-2; D remains unclear. Germline CDR1 and CDR2: GTSNPN and SVGIG (reference sequence). With 5 bases removed from V and 1 base from J, the gap between germline ends came to 8 bases. The CDR3 spans 13 residues. CDR3 in DNA: TGTGCCTGGTGGCCGGAGAACACCGGGGAGCTGTTTTTT. This translates into CAWWPENTGELFF.